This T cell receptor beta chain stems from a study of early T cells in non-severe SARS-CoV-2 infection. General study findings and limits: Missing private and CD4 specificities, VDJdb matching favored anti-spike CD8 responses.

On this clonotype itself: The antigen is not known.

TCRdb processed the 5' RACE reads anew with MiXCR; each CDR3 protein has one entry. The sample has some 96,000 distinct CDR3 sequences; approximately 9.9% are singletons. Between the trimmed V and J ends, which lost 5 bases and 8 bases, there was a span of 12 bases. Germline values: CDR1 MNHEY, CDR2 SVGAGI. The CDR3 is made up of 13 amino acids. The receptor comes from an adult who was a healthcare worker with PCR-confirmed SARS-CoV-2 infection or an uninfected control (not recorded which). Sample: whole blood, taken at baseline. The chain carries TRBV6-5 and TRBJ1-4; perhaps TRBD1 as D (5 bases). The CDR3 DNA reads TGTGCCAGCAGTAGGGGCGGAGGGGAAAAACTGTTTTTT. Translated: CASSRGGGEKLFF.